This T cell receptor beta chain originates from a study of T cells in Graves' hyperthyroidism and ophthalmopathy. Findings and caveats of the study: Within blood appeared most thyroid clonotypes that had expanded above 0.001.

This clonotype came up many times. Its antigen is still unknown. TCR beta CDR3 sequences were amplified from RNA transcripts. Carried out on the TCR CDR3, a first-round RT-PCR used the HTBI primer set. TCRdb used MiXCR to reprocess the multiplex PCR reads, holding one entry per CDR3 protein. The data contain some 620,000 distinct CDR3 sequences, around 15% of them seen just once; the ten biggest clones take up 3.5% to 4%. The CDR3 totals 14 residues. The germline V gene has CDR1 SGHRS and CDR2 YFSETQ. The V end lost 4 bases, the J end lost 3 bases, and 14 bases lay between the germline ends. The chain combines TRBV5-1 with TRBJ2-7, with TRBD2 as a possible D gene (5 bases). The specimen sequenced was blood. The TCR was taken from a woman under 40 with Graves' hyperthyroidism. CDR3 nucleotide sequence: TGCGCCAGCAGCCGGACTGAATCGGTCTACGAGCAGTACTTC. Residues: CASSRTESVYEQYF.